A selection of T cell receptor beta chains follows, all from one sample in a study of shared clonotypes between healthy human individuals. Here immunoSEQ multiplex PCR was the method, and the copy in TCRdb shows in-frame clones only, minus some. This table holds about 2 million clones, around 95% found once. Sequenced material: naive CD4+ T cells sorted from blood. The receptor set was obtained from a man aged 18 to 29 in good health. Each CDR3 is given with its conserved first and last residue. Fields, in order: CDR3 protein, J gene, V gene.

CDR3aa: CASKGANQPQHF
j_gene: TRBJ1-5
v_gene: TRBV2

CDR3aa: CAISESGRLEQYF
j_gene: TRBJ2-7
v_gene: TRBV10-3

CDR3aa: CASSPEGDYGYTF
j_gene: TRBJ1-2
v_gene: TRBV18

CDR3aa: CASIRDTDSYEQYF
j_gene: TRBJ2-7
v_gene: TRBV2

CDR3aa: CASSSPGAASYEQYF
j_gene: TRBJ2-7
v_gene: TRBV28

CDR3aa: CAWSETSGREQFF
j_gene: TRBJ2-1
v_gene: TRBV30

CDR3aa: CASSPGAVDYGYTF
j_gene: TRBJ1-2
v_gene: TRBV18

CDR3aa: CASSQDLVSPLHF
j_gene: TRBJ1-6
v_gene: TRBV4-1

CDR3aa: CASSVAGQKNSPLHF
j_gene: TRBJ1-6
v_gene: TRBV9

CDR3aa: CAISGSGTPVDTQYF
j_gene: TRBJ2-3
v_gene: TRBV10-3

CDR3aa: CASSSHIGDSPGTQYF
j_gene: TRBJ2-5
v_gene: TRBV11-2

CDR3aa: CASRWTQLSYEQYF
j_gene: .
v_gene: TRBV6-5

CDR3aa: CASSPGPNTGELFF
j_gene: TRBJ2-2
v_gene: TRBV7-7

CDR3aa: CASRQTGGTEAFF
j_gene: TRBJ1-1
v_gene: TRBV9

CDR3aa: CAISESSAGTANSPLHF
j_gene: TRBJ1-6
v_gene: TRBV10-3

CDR3aa: CASSLPSGTLSSYEQYF
j_gene: TRBJ2-7
v_gene: TRBV28

CDR3aa: CASSRESSGALGVYEQYF
j_gene: TRBJ2-7
v_gene: TRBV5-1

CDR3aa: CASSFPQRGQEGFPGFYGYTF
j_gene: TRBJ1-2
v_gene: TRBV5-1

CDR3aa: CASSGTSGTYNEQFF
j_gene: TRBJ2-1
v_gene: TRBV2

CDR3aa: CASSLGRGEGNIQYF
j_gene: TRBJ2-4
v_gene: TRBV27

CDR3aa: CASSEYGGPNTGELFF
j_gene: TRBJ2-2
v_gene: TRBV18

CDR3aa: CASTLGTPREAFF
j_gene: TRBJ1-1
v_gene: TRBV28

CDR3aa: CASRKTGDDTEAFF
j_gene: TRBJ1-1
v_gene: TRBV25-1

CDR3aa: CASSHGQGAVYGYTF
j_gene: TRBJ1-2
v_gene: TRBV6-6

CDR3aa: CASSYSRDSGYTF
j_gene: TRBJ1-2
v_gene: TRBV6-5

CDR3aa: CASSETQGAGQPQHF
j_gene: TRBJ1-5
v_gene: TRBV6-1

CDR3aa: CASSGTGGGNTIYF
j_gene: TRBJ1-3
v_gene: TRBV9

CDR3aa: CASSLDGVLYEQYF
j_gene: TRBJ2-7
v_gene: TRBV18

CDR3aa: CASSPTRVGEQFF
j_gene: TRBJ2-1
v_gene: TRBV4-3

CDR3aa: CASSYGTGGRTEAFF
j_gene: TRBJ1-1
v_gene: TRBV6-5

CDR3aa: CASATGYQETQYF
j_gene: TRBJ2-5
v_gene: TRBV6-1

CDR3aa: CASSQALNSNQPQHF
j_gene: TRBJ1-5
v_gene: TRBV10-2

CDR3aa: CASSLGFLNEQFF
j_gene: TRBJ2-1
v_gene: TRBV11-3

CDR3aa: CASSLRGWYAGELFF
j_gene: TRBJ2-2
v_gene: TRBV5-6

CDR3aa: CASSPNIGRAFF
j_gene: TRBJ1-1
v_gene: TRBV9

CDR3aa: CASSLFELGVGSNQPQHF
j_gene: TRBJ1-5
v_gene: TRBV18

CDR3aa: CASVRSGANVLTF
j_gene: TRBJ2-6
v_gene: TRBV28

CDR3aa: CASSGARFEQYF
j_gene: TRBJ2-7
v_gene: TRBV2

CDR3aa: CAISSGQGPRGYTF
j_gene: TRBJ1-2
v_gene: TRBV10-3